A single T cell receptor (beta chain) is shown here with its context. Its antigen is unknown. The record originates from a study of cytomegalovirus exposure and HLA in healthy donors. Primers included in the PCR were 60 Vbeta and 13 Jbeta primers. The method was immunoSEQ multiplex PCR; TCRdb's version includes in-frame clones alone and lacks a portion of them. The repertoire holds more than 95,000 clones, with roughly 80% as singletons. CDR1 and CDR2 (germline): SNHLY, FYNNEI. This CDR3 is 14 amino acids long. Trimming at V came to 4 bases and at J to 8 bases, leaving 7 bases not matched to a gene. Study findings and constraints: 164 TCR beta chains were listed as cytomegalovirus-associated.

The sample consisted of PBMCs. The chain combines TRBV2 with TRBJ2-1; 8 bases line up with TRBD1. This receptor was obtained from a female donor in good health and CMV-seronegative. DNA of the CDR3: TGTGCCAGCAGTGCATGGACAGGGACGTATGAGCAGTTCTTC. Protein: CASSAWTGTYEQFF.